This T cell receptor beta chain derives from a study of T cell responses to AZD1222 COVID-19 vaccine. As for this clone: Its antigen is currently unknown.

The CDR3 loop spans 13 amino acids. V lost 2 bases, J lost 10 bases, and 2 bases stayed unmatched. Germline V gives CDR1 SGHTA, CDR2 FQGNSA. Points from the study as a whole: Clonal diversity was possibly underestimated, and the donors were mostly white British, with more females. Baseline seropositives among AZD1222 recipients totaled only five to seven. Across spike, vaccine-associated CD4 TCRs were found, dominant at 160-218 and 743-854.

The method was immunoSEQ multiplex PCR; TCRdb's version includes in-frame clones alone and lacks a portion of them. Here the sample spans approximately 170,000 clones, roughly 90% being singletons. Here the sequenced sample was peripheral blood, taken on day 0 of AZD1222 vaccination. The source of this sequence is an adult in good health. This chain links TRBV7-2 with TRBJ2-1; 10 nucleotides line up with TRBD2. The CDR3: CASSLLTSGEQFF. As DNA, the CDR3 is TGTGCCAGCAGCTTACTGACTAGCGGGGAGCAGTTCTTC.